This T cell receptor beta chain derives from a study of CD8 T cells in Susac syndrome. Random hexamers served to reverse transcribe roughly 0.45 to 1 ug RNA. The amplification used immunoSEQ multiplex PCR on TCR beta CDR3; it spanned 54 Vbeta and 13 Jbeta. TCRdb re-called the immunoSEQ multiplex PCR reads with MiXCR, one entry per CDR3 protein. The sample contains some 130,000 distinct CDR3 sequences, 90% to 95% of which appear only once. This CDR3 is built from 17 residues. CDR1 is MNHNS, CDR2 SASEGT, per germline. The V end was cut by 4 bases, the J end by 5 bases, with 23 bases between. Bulk CD8+ and CD4+ cells came from magnetic negative isolation; CD8+ TEMRA by FACS.

This sequence was found in a human donor with multiple sclerosis. The rearrangement joins TRBV6-1 to TRBJ1-1; possible D gene TRBD1, 6 bases. The specimen sequenced was CD4+ T cells from PBMCs. Here the CDR3 reads CASSGSHRVGRKTEAFF. Written as DNA, the CDR3 is TGTGCCAGCAGTGGGTCTCACAGGGTAGGGAGGAAAACTGAAGCTTTCTTT.